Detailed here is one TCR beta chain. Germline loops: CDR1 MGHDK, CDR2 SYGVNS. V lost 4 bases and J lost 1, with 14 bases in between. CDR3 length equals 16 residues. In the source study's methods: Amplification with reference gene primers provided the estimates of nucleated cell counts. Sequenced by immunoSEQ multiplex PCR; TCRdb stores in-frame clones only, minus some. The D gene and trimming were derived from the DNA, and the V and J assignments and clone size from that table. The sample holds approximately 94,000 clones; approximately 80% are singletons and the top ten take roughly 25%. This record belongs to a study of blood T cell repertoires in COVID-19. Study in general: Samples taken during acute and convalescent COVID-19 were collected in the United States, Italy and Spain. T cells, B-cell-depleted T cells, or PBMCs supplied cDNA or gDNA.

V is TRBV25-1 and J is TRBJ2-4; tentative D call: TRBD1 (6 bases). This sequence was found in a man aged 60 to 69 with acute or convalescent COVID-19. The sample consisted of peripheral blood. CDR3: CASSVKGVGAKNIQYF. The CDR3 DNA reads TGTGCCAGCAGTGTAAAGGGGGTAGGGGCCAAAAACATTCAGTACTTC.